The source of this TCR beta chain is a study of T cells in narcolepsy. Study-level points and caveats: Reportedly, autoreactive clonotypes were serially detected in patients' blood but not controls'.

Using immunoSEQ multiplex PCR, the repertoire was profiled, and TCRdb retains in-frame clones only, with some absent. In the table there are 20,000 to 30,000 clones, 75% to 90% of which are singletons. About this clone itself: Its antigen is unknown.

The CDR3 contains 16 residues. The J segment lost 0 bases and the V segment lost 3 bases, leaving 5 bases of the junction unmatched. The V gene's germline CDR1 is SNHLY and CDR2 FYNNEI. This sequence originates from a human donor with narcolepsy. What was sequenced was CD45RA- memory CD4+ T cells from PBMCs. The J gene is TRBJ2-1, the V gene TRBV2, with TRBD2 matching 7 bases. This CDR3 reads CASSERTSSSYNEQFF. CDR3 sequence (DNA): TGTGCCAGCAGTGAGAGGACTAGTAGCTCCTACAATGAGCAGTTCTTC.